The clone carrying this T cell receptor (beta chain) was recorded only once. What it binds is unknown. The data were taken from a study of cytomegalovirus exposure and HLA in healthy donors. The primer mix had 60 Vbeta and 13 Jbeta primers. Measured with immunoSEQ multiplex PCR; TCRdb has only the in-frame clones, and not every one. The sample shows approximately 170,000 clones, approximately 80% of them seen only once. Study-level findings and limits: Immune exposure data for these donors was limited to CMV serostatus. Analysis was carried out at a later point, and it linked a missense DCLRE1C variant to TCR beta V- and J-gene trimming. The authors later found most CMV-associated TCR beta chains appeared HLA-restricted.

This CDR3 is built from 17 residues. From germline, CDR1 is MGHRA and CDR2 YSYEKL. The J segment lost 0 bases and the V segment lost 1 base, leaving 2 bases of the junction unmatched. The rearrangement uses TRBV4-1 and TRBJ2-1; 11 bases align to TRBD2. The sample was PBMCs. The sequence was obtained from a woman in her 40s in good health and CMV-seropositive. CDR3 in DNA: TGCGCCAGCAGCCAAGTACTAGCGGGAGTCTCCTACAATGAGCAGTTCTTC. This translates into CASSQVLAGVSYNEQFF.